Listed below are T cell receptor beta chains from one sample, sequenced in a study of T cells in Graves' hyperthyroidism and ophthalmopathy. TCRdb reprocessed the multiplex PCR reads with MiXCR, giving one entry per CDR3 protein. The data hold about 700,000 distinct CDR3 sequences, with just under 45% observed a single time. Sequencing used peripheral blood or thyroid tissue (not recorded which). Receptors originate from an adult man with Graves' disease, either hyperthyroidism or ophthalmopathy (not recorded which). Each CDR3 is given with its conserved first and last residue. D genes are given only for firm matches. Clone size is given for some rows only: seen once, a few or many times, or a class if the clone is expanded.

J gene: TRBJ2-7; D gene: -; V gene: TRBV6-5; clone size: -; CDR3 protein: CASRPSRPSYEQYF; CDR3 DNA: TGTGCCAGCAGACCATCGCGGCCCTCCTACGAGCAGTACTTC
J gene: TRBJ1-1; D gene: -; V gene: TRBV10-3; clone size: -; CDR3 protein: CASLEGPATEAFF; CDR3 DNA: TGTGCCAGCTTAGAAGGGCCTGCCACTGAAGCTTTCTTT
J gene: TRBJ2-7; D gene: -; V gene: TRBV15; clone size: -; CDR3 protein: CATSSQGSEQYF; CDR3 DNA: TGTGCCACCAGCAGCCAGGGGTCCGAGCAGTACTTC
J gene: TRBJ1-6; D gene: TRBD1; V gene: TRBV10-2; clone size: -; CDR3 protein: CASSLGQGFISPLHF; CDR3 DNA: TGCGCCAGCAGCCTTGGACAGGGATTCATTTCACCCCTCCACTTT
J gene: TRBJ1-2; D gene: TRBD1; V gene: TRBV7-4; clone size: -; CDR3 protein: CASSHQGDYGYTF; CDR3 DNA: TGTGCCAGCAGCCACCAGGGGGACTATGGCTACACCTTC
J gene: TRBJ1-6; D gene: TRBD1; V gene: TRBV7-9; clone size: -; CDR3 protein: CASSLEGQGDSPLHF; CDR3 DNA: TGTGCCAGCAGCTTAGAGGGACAGGGTGATTCACCCCTCCACTTT
J gene: TRBJ2-5; D gene: -; V gene: TRBV10-3; clone size: once; CDR3 protein: CAISEGRQETQYF; CDR3 DNA: TGTGCCATCAGTGAAGGGCGGCAAGAGACCCAGTACTTC
J gene: TRBJ2-6; D gene: TRBD1; V gene: TRBV19; clone size: -; CDR3 protein: CASSIWTGLSGVNVLTF; CDR3 DNA: TGTGCCAGTAGTATTTGGACAGGGCTCTCTGGGGTCAACGTCCTGACTTTC
J gene: TRBJ1-6; D gene: TRBD1; V gene: TRBV12-3/TRBV12-4; clone size: many; CDR3 protein: CASSLQGVDSPLHF; CDR3 DNA: TGTGCCAGCAGTTTACAGGGGGTAGATTCACCCCTCCACTTT
J gene: TRBJ1-3; D gene: -; V gene: TRBV9; clone size: -; CDR3 protein: CASSVAGVPGNTIYF; CDR3 DNA: TGTGCCAGCAGCGTAGCGGGGGTTCCTGGAAACACCATATATTTT
J gene: TRBJ1-1; D gene: -; V gene: TRBV6-1; clone size: -; CDR3 protein: CASSEFKVWNTEAFF; CDR3 DNA: TGTGCCAGCAGTGAATTTAAGGTTTGGAACACTGAAGCTTTCTTT
J gene: TRBJ1-5; D gene: -; V gene: TRBV11-1; clone size: -; CDR3 protein: CASSVEAGGNQPQHF; CDR3 DNA: TGTGCCAGCAGCGTTGAAGCGGGGGGCAATCAGCCCCAGCATTTT
J gene: TRBJ2-7; D gene: -; V gene: TRBV7-9; clone size: many; CDR3 protein: CASRRGDGGYEQYF; CDR3 DNA: TGTGCCAGCAGGCGAGGGGATGGAGGCTACGAGCAGTACTTC
J gene: TRBJ2-5; D gene: TRBD1; V gene: TRBV7-9; clone size: few; CDR3 protein: CAINSGRGLETQYF; CDR3 DNA: TGTGCCATCAACTCGGGCAGGGGGCTAGAGACCCAGTACTTC
J gene: TRBJ1-6; D gene: TRBD1; V gene: TRBV24-1; clone size: -; CDR3 protein: CATSDKTGGSSPLHF; CDR3 DNA: TGTGCCACCAGTGACAAGACAGGGGGCAGTTCACCCCTCCACTTT
J gene: TRBJ2-7; D gene: TRBD1; V gene: TRBV7-2; clone size: -; CDR3 protein: CASSFRDRFHEQYF; CDR3 DNA: TGTGCCAGCAGCTTCCGGGACAGGTTCCACGAGCAGTACTTC
J gene: TRBJ2-7; D gene: -; V gene: TRBV7-9; clone size: many; CDR3 protein: CASSFPVGRSSSYEQYF; CDR3 DNA: TGTGCCAGCAGCTTCCCCGTTGGGCGGTCGAGCTCCTACGAGCAGTACTTC
J gene: TRBJ1-3; D gene: -; V gene: TRBV7-6; clone size: many; CDR3 protein: CASSLVTSPGNTIYF; CDR3 DNA: TGTGCCAGCAGCTTAGTGACCTCTCCTGGAAACACCATATATTTT
J gene: TRBJ1-1; D gene: -; V gene: TRBV20-1; clone size: few; CDR3 protein: CSSQIPSTGAGEAFF; CDR3 DNA: TGCAGTAGCCAAATACCTTCGACAGGAGCTGGTGAAGCTTTCTTT
J gene: TRBJ1-1; D gene: -; V gene: TRBV2; clone size: -; CDR3 protein: CASSQARGRNTEAFF; CDR3 DNA: TGTGCCAGCAGCCAAGCTCGGGGACGGAACACTGAAGCTTTCTTT
J gene: TRBJ1-5; D gene: TRBD1; V gene: TRBV9; clone size: many; CDR3 protein: CASSVGQGVAQPQHF; CDR3 DNA: TGTGCCAGCAGCGTCGGACAGGGGGTCGCTCAGCCCCAGCATTTT
J gene: TRBJ2-7; D gene: -; V gene: TRBV10-2; clone size: few; CDR3 protein: CASSGAWDGYYEQYF; CDR3 DNA: TGCGCCAGCAGCGGCGCCTGGGACGGCTACTACGAGCAGTACTTC
J gene: TRBJ1-4; D gene: TRBD1; V gene: TRBV7-9; clone size: -; CDR3 protein: CASSFRDRGEASELFF; CDR3 DNA: TGTGCCAGCAGCTTCCGGGACAGGGGGGAGGCTTCTGAACTGTTTTTT
J gene: TRBJ2-7; D gene: TRBD2; V gene: TRBV5-1; clone size: -; CDR3 protein: CASSLTGLAANYEQYF; CDR3 DNA: TGCGCCAGCAGCTTGACGGGACTAGCGGCAAATTACGAGCAGTACTTC
J gene: TRBJ1-3; D gene: -; V gene: TRBV29-1; clone size: -; CDR3 protein: CSAVGFGNTIYF; CDR3 DNA: TGCAGCGCAGTAGGGTTTGGAAACACCATATATTTT
J gene: TRBJ1-2; D gene: TRBD1; V gene: TRBV7-9; clone size: many; CDR3 protein: CASSLGQGSGYTF; CDR3 DNA: TGTGCCAGCAGCTTAGGACAGGGAAGCGGCTACACCTTC
J gene: TRBJ2-7; D gene: -; V gene: TRBV29-1; clone size: -; CDR3 protein: CSVGEGGEQYF; CDR3 DNA: TGCAGCGTGGGGGAGGGGGGCGAGCAGTACTTC
J gene: TRBJ2-7; D gene: -; V gene: TRBV9; clone size: -; CDR3 protein: CASSFEVGAAEQYF; CDR3 DNA: TGTGCCAGCTCATTCGAGGTGGGGGCGGCCGAGCAGTACTTC
J gene: TRBJ1-4; D gene: TRBD1; V gene: TRBV19; clone size: many; CDR3 protein: CASRDRGLEKLFF; CDR3 DNA: TGTGCCAGCAGGGACAGGGGGCTAGAAAAACTGTTTTTT
J gene: TRBJ1-1; D gene: -; V gene: TRBV29-1; clone size: -; CDR3 protein: CSSDLPRGTEAFF; CDR3 DNA: TGCAGCAGTGACCTCCCGAGGGGCACTGAAGCTTTCTTT
J gene: TRBJ1-4; D gene: -; V gene: TRBV5-1; clone size: few; CDR3 protein: CASRSGPTNEKLFF; CDR3 DNA: TGCGCCAGCAGATCTGGTCCAACTAATGAAAAACTGTTTTTT
J gene: TRBJ1-2; D gene: -; V gene: TRBV2; clone size: few; CDR3 protein: CASSPSGQEVFGYTF; CDR3 DNA: TGTGCCAGCAGCCCCTCGGGGCAGGAAGTCTTCGGCTACACCTTC
J gene: TRBJ1-5; D gene: -; V gene: TRBV7-9; clone size: few; CDR3 protein: CASSLPGHNNQPQHF; CDR3 DNA: TGTGCCAGCAGCTTGCCGGGACACAACAATCAGCCCCAGCATTTT
J gene: TRBJ1-2; D gene: TRBD1; V gene: TRBV19; clone size: many; CDR3 protein: CASSKGQDNYGYTF; CDR3 DNA: TGTGCCAGTAGTAAGGGACAGGACAACTATGGCTACACCTTC
J gene: TRBJ1-6; D gene: -; V gene: TRBV6-1; clone size: -; CDR3 protein: CASSPGQDPSSPLHF; CDR3 DNA: TGTGCCAGCTCACCGGGGCAGGACCCTAGTTCACCCCTCCACTTT
J gene: TRBJ1-2; D gene: -; V gene: TRBV7-2; clone size: -; CDR3 protein: CASTPGGLDYGYTF; CDR3 DNA: TGTGCCAGCACCCCGGGGGGGCTGGACTATGGCTACACCTTC
J gene: TRBJ2-2; D gene: -; V gene: TRBV20-1; clone size: -; CDR3 protein: CSAPRAGGAGGPAGELFF; CDR3 DNA: TGCAGTGCCCCCAGGGCAGGGGGCGCGGGGGGGCCAGCCGGGGAGCTGTTTTTT
J gene: TRBJ2-7; D gene: -; V gene: TRBV10-3; clone size: -; CDR3 protein: CASGRQGSYEQYF; CDR3 DNA: TGTGCCAGCGGGAGACAGGGATCCTACGAGCAGTACTTC
J gene: TRBJ1-2; D gene: -; V gene: TRBV2; clone size: few; CDR3 protein: CASSNLGGGRRGGYTF; CDR3 DNA: TGTGCCAGCAGCAACCTGGGGGGGGGGCGCCGTGGGGGCTACACCTTC
J gene: TRBJ2-7; D gene: -; V gene: TRBV2; clone size: -; CDR3 protein: CASSGPRGGGEQYF; CDR3 DNA: TGTGCCAGCAGTGGGCCCAGGGGAGGTGGCGAGCAGTACTTC
J gene: TRBJ2-2; D gene: -; V gene: TRBV7-2; clone size: few; CDR3 protein: CASSQDTGSGELFF; CDR3 DNA: TGTGCCAGCAGCCAAGATACGGGGTCCGGGGAGCTGTTTTTT
J gene: TRBJ1-2; D gene: -; V gene: TRBV7-2; clone size: -; CDR3 protein: CASSLTSQANYGYTF; CDR3 DNA: TGTGCCAGCAGCTTAACTTCCCAAGCTAACTATGGCTACACCTTC
J gene: TRBJ2-3; D gene: TRBD2; V gene: TRBV15; clone size: few; CDR3 protein: CATSRGQRGTDTQYF; CDR3 DNA: TGTGCCACCAGCAGAGGCCAGCGGGGTACAGATACGCAGTATTTT
J gene: TRBJ2-7; D gene: -; V gene: TRBV2; clone size: few; CDR3 protein: CASSGPGHRTSYEQYF; CDR3 DNA: TGTGCCAGCAGTGGCCCGGGACACCGAACTTCCTACGAGCAGTACTTC
J gene: TRBJ1-1; D gene: -; V gene: TRBV15; clone size: -; CDR3 protein: CATMERGALGNTEAFF; CDR3 DNA: TGTGCCACCATGGAGCGGGGGGCTCTCGGGAACACTGAAGCTTTCTTT
J gene: TRBJ2-7; D gene: -; V gene: TRBV7-2; clone size: many; CDR3 protein: CASSLGAQGSSYEQYF; CDR3 DNA: TGTGCCAGCAGCTTAGGAGCTCAGGGGAGCTCCTACGAGCAGTACTTC
J gene: TRBJ1-3; D gene: -; V gene: TRBV19; clone size: -; CDR3 protein: CATRTSPSGNTIYF; CDR3 DNA: TGTGCCACCCGGACAAGCCCCTCTGGAAACACCATATATTTT
J gene: TRBJ2-7; D gene: TRBD2; V gene: TRBV9; clone size: -; CDR3 protein: CASSPLSGSYEQYF; CDR3 DNA: TGTGCCAGCTCACCACTGAGCGGGAGCTACGAGCAGTACTTC
J gene: TRBJ1-5; D gene: -; V gene: TRBV7-8; clone size: few; CDR3 protein: CASSLVGGEGQPQHF; CDR3 DNA: TGTGCCAGCAGCTTAGTGGGGGGAGAAGGTCAGCCCCAGCATTTT
J gene: TRBJ2-5; D gene: -; V gene: TRBV7-8; clone size: few; CDR3 protein: CASSLVSSTRETQYF; CDR3 DNA: TGTGCCAGCAGCTTAGTGTCTAGCACAAGGGAGACCCAGTACTTC
J gene: TRBJ1-5; D gene: -; V gene: TRBV27; clone size: -; CDR3 protein: CASGWPREPQHF; CDR3 DNA: TGTGCCAGCGGCTGGCCCAGGGAGCCCCAGCATTTT
J gene: TRBJ2-7; D gene: -; V gene: TRBV20-1; clone size: few; CDR3 protein: CSAPDMSSYEQYF; CDR3 DNA: TGCAGTGCTCCCGACATGAGCTCCTACGAGCAGTACTTC
J gene: TRBJ1-2; D gene: -; V gene: TRBV12-3/TRBV12-4; clone size: -; CDR3 protein: CASSFKQTYGYTF; CDR3 DNA: TGTGCCAGCAGTTTTAAACAGACTTATGGCTACACCTTC
J gene: TRBJ2-5; D gene: -; V gene: TRBV24-1; clone size: many; CDR3 protein: CATSGTGAYQETQYF; CDR3 DNA: TGTGCCACCAGTGGGACGGGGGCGTACCAAGAGACCCAGTACTTC
J gene: TRBJ1-3; D gene: TRBD1; V gene: TRBV6-1; clone size: -; CDR3 protein: CASGRGQGSSGNTIYF; CDR3 DNA: TGTGCCAGCGGCCGGGGACAGGGAAGCTCTGGAAACACCATATATTTT
J gene: TRBJ1-2; D gene: TRBD1; V gene: TRBV19; clone size: -; CDR3 protein: CASNLRATQGNGYTF; CDR3 DNA: TGTGCCAGTAATCTCCGGGCAACACAGGGGAATGGCTACACCTTC
J gene: TRBJ2-6; D gene: -; V gene: TRBV27; clone size: -; CDR3 protein: CASGSAGANVLTF; CDR3 DNA: TGTGCCAGCGGGAGTGCCGGGGCCAACGTCCTGACTTTC
J gene: TRBJ1-4; D gene: -; V gene: TRBV5-1; clone size: many; CDR3 protein: CASSLLGTNEKLFF; CDR3 DNA: TGCGCCAGCAGCTTGCTTGGAACTAATGAAAAACTGTTTTTT
J gene: TRBJ1-1; D gene: TRBD1; V gene: TRBV15; clone size: -; CDR3 protein: CATSRDVGQYTEAFF; CDR3 DNA: TGTGCCACCAGCAGAGATGTGGGACAGTACACTGAAGCTTTCTTT